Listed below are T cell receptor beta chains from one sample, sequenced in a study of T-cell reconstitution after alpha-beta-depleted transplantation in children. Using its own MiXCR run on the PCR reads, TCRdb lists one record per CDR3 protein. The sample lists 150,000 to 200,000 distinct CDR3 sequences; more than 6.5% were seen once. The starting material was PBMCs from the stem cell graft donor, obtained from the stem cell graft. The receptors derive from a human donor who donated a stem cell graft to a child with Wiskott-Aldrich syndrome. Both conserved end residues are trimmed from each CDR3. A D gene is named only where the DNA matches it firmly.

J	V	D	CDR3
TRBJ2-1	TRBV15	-	ATSRDPPDGSAEQF
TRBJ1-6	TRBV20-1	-	SARDLGAVNSPLH
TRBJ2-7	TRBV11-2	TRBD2	ASSPPGRQFGEQY
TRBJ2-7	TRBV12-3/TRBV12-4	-	ASSLGSGFSYEQY
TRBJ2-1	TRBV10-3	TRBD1	AISPWTGNAYNEQF
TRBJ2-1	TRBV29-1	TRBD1	SVRTGEQF
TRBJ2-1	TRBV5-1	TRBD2	ASSLNPGLATYNEQF
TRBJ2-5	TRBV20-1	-	SARQNQETQY
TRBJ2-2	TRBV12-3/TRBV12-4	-	ASSLERATRELF
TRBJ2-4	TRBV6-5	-	ASSYSGELLAKNIQY
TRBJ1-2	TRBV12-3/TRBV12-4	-	ASSFRPGGQAGYGYT
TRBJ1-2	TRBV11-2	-	ASSLDDAVRTNYGYT